This passage covers 11 T cell receptor beta chains from one sample sequenced in a study of molecular identifiers for immune sequencing clone quantification. One entry per CDR3 protein results from TCRdb running MiXCR on the PCR reads. The sample carries 65,000 to 70,000 distinct CDR3 sequences, 18% recorded once. The sample comprised naive CD8+ T cells from blood, with Jurkat cell RNA spiked in. The subset here: FACS-sorted CD8+CD4-CCR7+CD45RA+ naive T cells. The receptors here all came from a human donor in good health. Some libraries in this study had Jurkat cell RNA spiked in.

This clonotype was counted only a few times. The V and J genes are TRBV27 and TRBJ2-1; 9 bases fit TRBD2. This CDR3 comprises 15 residues. Germline CDR1 MNHEY, CDR2 SMNVEV (reference sequence). V was pared by 6 bases and J by 7 bases, with 10 bases of the junction left unmatched. CDR3 amino acids: CASSHPIAGANEQFF. The DNA for the CDR3 is TGTGCCAGCAGCCACCCAATAGCGGGGGCGAATGAGCAGTTCTTC.

J is TRBJ1-1 and V is TRBV28, with 7 bases identical to TRBD1. Trimming removed 5 bases from V and 0 bases from J; junction bases left unmatched: 3. From germline, CDR1 is MDHEN and CDR2 SYDVKM. This CDR3 has 14 residues. CDR3: CASSPTGMNTEAFF. The CDR3 bases are TGTGCCAGCAGTCCGACAGGGATGAACACTGAAGCTTTCTTT. Filled out from reference TRBV28 and TRBJ1-1, the complete variable domain reads DVKVTQSSRYLVKRTGEKVFLECVQDMDHENMFWYRQDPGLGLRLIYFSYDVKMKEKGDIPEGYSVSREKKERFSLILESASTNQTSMYLCASSPTGMNTEAFFGQGTRLTVV.

This clonotype was seen many times. This chain uses TRBV20-1 with TRBJ2-7; D may be TRBD1 (6 bases). This CDR3 region has 11 residues. The germline gives CDR1 DFQATT, CDR2 SNEGSKA (reference sequence). V lost 6 bases, J lost 5 bases, and 11 bases lay in between. For the CDR3, the DNA is TGCAGTGCCCCACAGGGCGACGAGCAGTACTTC. This codes for CSAPQGDEQYF.

This clonotype was counted at least ten times. The rearrangement links TRBV29-1 to TRBJ2-5; D tentatively fits TRBD1 or TRBD2 (5 bases each). The length of the CDR3 is 17 residues. Germline assignment: CDR1 SQVTM and CDR2 ANQGSEA. With 4 bases removed from V and 0 bases from J, the gap between germline ends came to 21 bases. The CDR3 protein is CSVVGAPARQYQETQYF. The CDR3 DNA is TGCAGCGTTGTCGGGGCCCCAGCGAGGCAGTACCAAGAGACCCAGTACTTC.

This clonotype was observed at least ten times. The CDR3 loop reads CASSLGLAFEQYF. For the CDR3, the DNA is TGTGCCAGCAGCTTAGGGCTAGCTTTCGAGCAGTACTTC. The V call is TRBV11-2, the J call TRBJ2-7; possibly TRBD2 for D (5 bases). The CDR3 covers 13 residues. Trimming removed 1 base at V and 6 bases at J, with 10 bases between. The germline V gene has CDR1 SGHAT and CDR2 FQNNGV.

Ten or more counts support this clonotype. The gene calls are TRBV7-9 and TRBJ1-4; no clear D gene. V dropped 5 bases and J dropped 10 bases, with 11 bases sitting between them. Germline loops: CDR1 SEHNR, CDR2 FQNEAQ (reference sequence). This CDR3 contains 12 residues. This chain's CDR3 is CASSPSRGKLFF. The CDR3 DNA reads TGTGCCAGCAGCCCAAGCCGTGGAAAACTGTTTTTT.

The chain is built from TRBV4-3 and TRBJ1-1; D unresolved. Germline-derived CDR1 and CDR2 are LGHNA and YSLEER. Trimming removed 6 bases at V and 7 bases at J, with 9 bases between. This CDR3 comprises 11 residues. For the CDR3, the DNA is TGCGCCAGCAGAAAGGGTGGTGAAGCTTTCTTT. Amino acids: CASRKGGEAFF.

This clonotype was found many times. The V call is TRBV5-1, the J call TRBJ2-7; TRBD1 might be the D (6 bases). Trimming took off 2 bases at V and 3 bases at J, with 12 bases between the two ends. The CDR3 loop spans 14 amino acids. Germline assignment: CDR1 SGHRS and CDR2 YFSETQ. The CDR3 DNA sequence: TGCGCCAGCAGCTTCGAGGGGGAGTTCTACGAGCAGTACTTC. Translated, it gives CASSFEGEFYEQYF.

This clonotype was picked up many times. The J gene is TRBJ2-7, the V gene TRBV4-2, with D uncertain. The germline V and J ends were trimmed by 0 bases and 6 bases, with 21 bases remaining between them. Germline assignment: CDR1 LGHNA and CDR2 YNFKEQ. This CDR3 has 17 residues. For the CDR3, the DNA is TGTGCCAGCAGCCAAGACCCGGTCTTAGAAGTCCCCCCCGAGCAGTACTTC. It translates to CASSQDPVLEVPPEQYF.

Regarding this clonotype: It may be a read error: a sequence one base away is much more abundant. The chain recombines TRBV29-1 with TRBJ2-1, with D perhaps given as TRBD1 or TRBD2 (6 bases each). Looked up from germline, CDR1 is SQVTM and CDR2 is ANQGSEA. This CDR3 spans 16 amino acids. The CDR3 coding sequence is TGCAGCGTTGAAGCCGGGGAGACGGGGGCCTACAATGAGCGGTTCTTC. Protein sequence: CSVEAGETGAYNERFF.

In the case of this clonotype: A much bigger clone sits one base away, suggesting this may be a read error. This rearrangement joins TRBV20-1 to TRBJ2-5, with 7 bases aligning to TRBD2. The CDR3 covers 18 residues. Germline-derived CDR1 and CDR2 are DFQATT and SNEGSKA (reference sequence). In DNA form, the CDR3 reads TGCAGTGCTAGAGATTTGGGAGGGCCTTCGTTTCAAGGAGAGACCCGGTACTTC. Translated, it gives CSARDLGGPSFQGETRYF.